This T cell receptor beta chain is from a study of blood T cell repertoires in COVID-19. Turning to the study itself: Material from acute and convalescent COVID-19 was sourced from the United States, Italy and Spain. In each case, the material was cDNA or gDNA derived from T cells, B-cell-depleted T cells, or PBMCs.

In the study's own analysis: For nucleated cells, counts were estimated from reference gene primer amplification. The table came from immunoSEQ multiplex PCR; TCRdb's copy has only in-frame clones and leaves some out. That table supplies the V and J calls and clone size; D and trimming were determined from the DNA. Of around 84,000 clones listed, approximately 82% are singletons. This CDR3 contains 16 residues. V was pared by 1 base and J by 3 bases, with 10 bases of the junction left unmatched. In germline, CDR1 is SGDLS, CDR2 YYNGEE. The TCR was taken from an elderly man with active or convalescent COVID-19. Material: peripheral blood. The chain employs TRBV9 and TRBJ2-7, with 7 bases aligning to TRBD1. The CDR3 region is CASSVSPGTVNYEQYF. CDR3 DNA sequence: TGTGCCAGCAGCGTATCGCCCGGGACAGTGAACTACGAGCAGTACTTC.